This is a list of T cell receptor beta chains from one sample in a study of OX40 agonist ivuxolimab in advanced cancers. TCRdb's table, derived via immunoSEQ multiplex PCR, lists solely in-frame clones and lacks some. This table holds approximately 97,000 clones, 86% found once. The sequencing used CD4+ or CD8+ T cells sorted from blood, collected in a trial of the OX40 agonist ivuxolimab. Receptors originate from an adult with an advanced solid tumor such as melanoma, head and neck, liver or kidney cancer. Both conserved end residues are part of each CDR3. The D gene is left open where the match is weak. Clone size is not always given. Where it is, it says once, few, many or a class for expanded clones.

D gene: TRBD2
V gene: TRBV2
clone size: -
J gene: TRBJ2-2
CDR3 DNA: TGTGCCAGCAGTGGTGGCGGGGGAGTCACCGGGGAGCTGTTTTTT
CDR3 protein: CASSGGGGVTGELFF

D gene: -
V gene: TRBV2
clone size: once
J gene: TRBJ2-7
CDR3 DNA: TGTGCCAGCAGTGCGGGCAGGGCTTCAGCGGAGCAGTACTTC
CDR3 protein: CASSAGRASAEQYF

D gene: -
V gene: TRBV6-5
clone size: -
J gene: TRBJ2-7
CDR3 DNA: TGTGCCAGCTATGACAGGGACTCATACGAGCAGTACTTC
CDR3 protein: CASYDRDSYEQYF

D gene: -
V gene: TRBV11-2
clone size: -
J gene: TRBJ2-2
CDR3 DNA: TGTGCCAGCAGCTTAGGGGGGATGGGGACGCTGTTTTTT
CDR3 protein: CASSLGGMGTLFF

D gene: -
V gene: TRBV7-9
clone size: -
J gene: TRBJ1-4
CDR3 DNA: TGTGCCAGCAGCTTAATCGCTGAAAAACTGTTTTTT
CDR3 protein: CASSLIAEKLFF

D gene: -
V gene: TRBV27
clone size: -
J gene: TRBJ2-1
CDR3 DNA: TGTGCCAGCAGGACCCCAGGACCCTACAATGAGCAGTTCTTC
CDR3 protein: CASRTPGPYNEQFF

D gene: -
V gene: TRBV6-5
clone size: many
J gene: TRBJ2-3
CDR3 DNA: TGTGCCAGCAGAGAAGGGGCTTTCACAGATACGCAGTATTTT
CDR3 protein: CASREGAFTDTQYF

D gene: -
V gene: TRBV7-9
clone size: -
J gene: TRBJ2-7
CDR3 DNA: TGTGCCAGCAGCTTAGGCCAGGGGGGCCCCGAGCAGTACTTC
CDR3 protein: CASSLGQGGPEQYF

D gene: -
V gene: TRBV21-1
clone size: -
J gene: TRBJ1-4
CDR3 DNA: TGTGCCAGCACTTGGACGGCTAATGAAAAACTGTTTTTT
CDR3 protein: CASTWTANEKLFF

D gene: TRBD2
V gene: TRBV30
clone size: -
J gene: TRBJ2-3
CDR3 DNA: TGTGCCTGGAGTTTAGCGGGCCTCCACACAGATACGCAGTATTTT
CDR3 protein: CAWSLAGLHTDTQYF

D gene: -
V gene: TRBV9
clone size: -
J gene: TRBJ2-5
CDR3 DNA: TGTGCCAGCAGCGCAGACCTAGAGACCCAGTACTTC
CDR3 protein: CASSADLETQYF

D gene: -
V gene: TRBV7-2
clone size: -
J gene: TRBJ2-4
CDR3 DNA: TGTGCCAGCAGCTTAGGAGGGAGCAAAAACATTCAGTACTTC
CDR3 protein: CASSLGGSKNIQYF

D gene: -
V gene: TRBV6-1
clone size: -
J gene: TRBJ2-7
CDR3 DNA: TGTGCCAGCAGTGAATTCCGACGGGGGGCACGAGAGCAGTACTTC
CDR3 protein: CASSEFRRGAREQYF

D gene: -
V gene: TRBV4-1
clone size: -
J gene: TRBJ1-1
CDR3 DNA: TGCGCCAGCAGCCAAGGGAACACTGAAGCTTTCTTT
CDR3 protein: CASSQGNTEAFF

D gene: TRBD1
V gene: TRBV4-2
clone size: -
J gene: TRBJ2-7
CDR3 DNA: TGTGCCAGCAGCCCGGGGGACAGGGCATACGCCTACGAGCAGTACTTC
CDR3 protein: CASSPGDRAYAYEQYF

D gene: TRBD1
V gene: TRBV2
clone size: -
J gene: TRBJ1-1
CDR3 DNA: TGTGCCAGCAGTGAAGCGCAGGACAGGGAGTACACTGAAGCTTTCTTT
CDR3 protein: CASSEAQDREYTEAFF